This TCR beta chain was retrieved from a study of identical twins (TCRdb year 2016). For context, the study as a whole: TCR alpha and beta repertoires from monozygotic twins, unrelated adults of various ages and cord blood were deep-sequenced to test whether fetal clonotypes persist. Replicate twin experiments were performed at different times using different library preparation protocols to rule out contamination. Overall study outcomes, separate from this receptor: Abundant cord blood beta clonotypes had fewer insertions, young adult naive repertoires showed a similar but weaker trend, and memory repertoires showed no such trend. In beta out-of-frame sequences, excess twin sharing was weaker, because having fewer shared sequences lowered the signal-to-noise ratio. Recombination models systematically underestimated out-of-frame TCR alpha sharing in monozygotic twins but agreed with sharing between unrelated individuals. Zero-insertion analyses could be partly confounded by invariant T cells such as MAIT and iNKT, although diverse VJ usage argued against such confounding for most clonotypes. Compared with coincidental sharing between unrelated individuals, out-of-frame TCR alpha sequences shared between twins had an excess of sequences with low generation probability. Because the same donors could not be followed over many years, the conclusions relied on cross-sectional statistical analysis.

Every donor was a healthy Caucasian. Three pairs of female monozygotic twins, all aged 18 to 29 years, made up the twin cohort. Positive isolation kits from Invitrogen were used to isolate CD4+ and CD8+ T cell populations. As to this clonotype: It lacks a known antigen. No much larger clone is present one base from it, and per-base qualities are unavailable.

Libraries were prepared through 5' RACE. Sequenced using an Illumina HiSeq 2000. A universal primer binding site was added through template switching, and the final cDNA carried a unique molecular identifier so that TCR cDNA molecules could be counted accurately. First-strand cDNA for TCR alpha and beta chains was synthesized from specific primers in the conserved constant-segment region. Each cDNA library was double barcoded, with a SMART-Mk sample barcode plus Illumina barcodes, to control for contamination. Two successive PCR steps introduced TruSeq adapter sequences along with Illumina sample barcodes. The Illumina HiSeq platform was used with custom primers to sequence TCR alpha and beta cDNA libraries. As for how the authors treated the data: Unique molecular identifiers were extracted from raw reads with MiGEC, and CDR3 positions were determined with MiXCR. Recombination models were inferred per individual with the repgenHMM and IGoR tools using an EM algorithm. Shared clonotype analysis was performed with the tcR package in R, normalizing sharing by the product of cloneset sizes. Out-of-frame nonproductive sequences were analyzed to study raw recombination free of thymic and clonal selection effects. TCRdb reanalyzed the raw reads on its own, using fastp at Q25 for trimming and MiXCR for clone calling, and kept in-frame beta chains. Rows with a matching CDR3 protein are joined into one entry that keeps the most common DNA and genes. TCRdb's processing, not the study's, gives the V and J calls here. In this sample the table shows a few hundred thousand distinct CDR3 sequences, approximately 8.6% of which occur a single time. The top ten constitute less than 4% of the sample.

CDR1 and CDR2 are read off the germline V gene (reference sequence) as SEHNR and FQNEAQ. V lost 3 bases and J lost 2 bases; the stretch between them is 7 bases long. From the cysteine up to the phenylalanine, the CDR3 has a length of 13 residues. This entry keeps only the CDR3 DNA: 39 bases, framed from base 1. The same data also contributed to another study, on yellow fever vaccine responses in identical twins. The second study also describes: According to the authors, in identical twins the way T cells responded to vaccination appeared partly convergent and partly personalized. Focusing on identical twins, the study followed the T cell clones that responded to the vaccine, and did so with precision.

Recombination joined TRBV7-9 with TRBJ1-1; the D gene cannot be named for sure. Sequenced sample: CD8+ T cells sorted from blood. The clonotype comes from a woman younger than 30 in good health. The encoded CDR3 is CASSFGSNTEAFF. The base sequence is TGTGCCAGCAGCTTTGGGAGCAACACTGAAGCTTTCTTT.